This TCR beta chain was sequenced during a study of T cell changes during pregnancy in multiple sclerosis. This CDR3 has 14 amino acids. Germline loops: CDR1 LNHDA, CDR2 SQIVND (reference sequence). The V segment lost 2 bases and the J segment 9 bases; nucleotides outside the gene matches: 2. The repertoire was sequenced with immunoSEQ multiplex PCR; TCRdb's copy has only in-frame clones and lacks some. The sample yields 40,000 to 50,000 clones, about 90% seen once. The receptor was isolated from a female donor with multiple sclerosis, enrolled in a pregnancy study. V usage is TRBV19 and J usage is TRBJ2-1; 12 bases are shared with TRBD2. Sequences were derived from CD8+ T cells from peripheral blood mononuclear cells, sampled in the first trimester of pregnancy. CDR3 region: CASSILAGGLEQFF. The CDR3 nucleotides read TGTGCCAGTAGTATACTAGCGGGAGGGCTTGAGCAGTTCTTC.